These 21 T cell receptor beta chains were sequenced from one sample in a study of shared clonotypes between healthy human individuals. TCRdb's copy holds only in-frame clones and misses some; the assay was immunoSEQ multiplex PCR. The sample lists about 110,000 clones; about 71% were seen once. Specimen: memory CD8+ T cells sorted from blood. This sample's subset: CD45RO+ cells pooled with CCR7-negative TemRA cells. The receptor source for this set is a woman aged 25 to 39 in good health.

This clone was observed once. The V and J genes are TRBV6-1 and TRBJ1-1, with 11 bases that match TRBD1. This CDR3 is built from 16 residues. After removal of 2 bases from V and 4 bases from J, the junction contained 6 bases not matched to a gene. Germline CDR1 and CDR2: MNHNS and SASEGT. For the CDR3, the DNA is TGTGCCAGCAGTGAACGGACAGGGGGCGGTGGCACTGAAGCTTTCTTT. Its protein product is CASSERTGGGGTEAFF.

CDR3 nucleotides: TGCAGCGTTGAAGAAGGATGGTCGGCAGGCTACGAGCAGTACTTC. Translated: CSVEEGWSAGYEQYF. The chain links TRBV29-1 to TRBJ2-7; the D is unclear. The CDR3 sequence is 15 residues long. V lost 0 bases, J lost 3 bases, and 15 bases lay in between. Looked up from germline, CDR1 is SQVTM and CDR2 is ANQGSEA.

The J gene is TRBJ1-5, the V gene TRBV6-1; 9 bases are shared with TRBD1. V shed 6 bases, J shed 4 bases, and the junction held 4 bases outside the gene matches. CDR3 size: 14 residues. The germline V gene has CDR1 MNHNS and CDR2 SASEGT. The CDR3 is CASRGDRANQPQHF. CDR3 in DNA: TGTGCCAGCAGGGGGGACAGGGCTAATCAGCCCCAGCATTTT.

The chain carries TRBV25-1 and TRBJ2-5; D uncertain. Judging by the DNA end, TRBJ2-7 fits better; the J call may be wrong. The CDR3 has 13 residues. Germline-derived CDR1 and CDR2 are MGHDK and SYGVNS. CDR3 amino acids: CASSGQETYEQYF. DNA for the CDR3: TGTGCCAGCAGCGGCCAGGAAACCTACGAGCAGTACTTC.

The chain carries TRBV5-1 and TRBJ2-3; D may be TRBD1 or TRBD2 (5 bases each). Deletions cut 5 bases from V and 6 bases from J, with 16 bases between. CDR1 and CDR2 (germline): SGHRS, YFSETQ. This CDR3 is 14 amino acids long. CDR3 DNA sequence: TGCGCCAGCAGATACGGGGCTGAAGGGGATACGCAGTATTTT. It yields the protein CASRYGAEGDTQYF. The full variable domain, with the rest looked up from reference TRBV5-1 and TRBJ2-3, is KAGVTQTPRYLIKTRGQQVTLSCSPISGHRSVSWYQQTPGQGLQFLFEYFSETQRNKGNFPGRFSGRQFSNSRSEMNVSTLELGDSALYLCASRYGAEGDTQYFGPGTRLTVL.

This sequence joins TRBV27 and TRBJ2-6, with 11 bases lining up with TRBD2. Trimming at V came to 6 bases and at J to 3 bases, leaving 10 bases not matched to a gene. The CDR3 totals 18 residues. Germline CDR1 MNHEY, CDR2 SMNVEV (reference sequence). The CDR3 DNA is TGTGCCAGCAGGAAACTTAGCGGGAGGGCCGGTGGGGCCAACGTCCTGACTTTC. Translation gives CASRKLSGRAGGANVLTF.

This clone occurred many times. The chain carries TRBV6-4 and TRBJ2-2; TRBD1 might be the D (6 bases). This CDR3 spans 17 amino acids. V was cut by 0 bases and J by 3 bases, with 14 bases left in between. CDR1 is MRHNA, CDR2 SNTAGT, per germline. CDR3 protein: CASSDSTRGLDTGELFF. CDR3 coding DNA: TGTGCCAGCAGTGACTCGACGAGGGGGTTGGACACCGGGGAGCTGTTTTTT.

The genes are TRBV19 and TRBJ2-1, with D possibly matching TRBD2 (5 bases). The V gene lost 5 bases and the J gene lost 0 bases, with 17 bases spanning the gap. Germline lookup yields CDR1 LNHDA and CDR2 SQIVND (reference sequence). This CDR3 contains 17 residues. CDR3 nucleotides: TGTGCCAGTAGTCAAAACCCCGGGATGAGCTCCTACAATGAGCAGTTCTTC. Translated: CASSQNPGMSSYNEQFF.

V is TRBV20-1 and J is TRBJ2-7; the D is unclear. Trimming pared 2 bases from V and 6 bases from J, leaving 5 bases between. The CDR3 sequence is 10 residues long. Germline CDR1 is DFQATT and CDR2 is SNEGSKA (reference sequence). The CDR3 here is CSARPLEQYF. The CDR3 region has the DNA TGCAGTGCTAGACCCCTCGAGCAGTACTTC.

This clone was seen only once. The gene calls are TRBV6-1 and TRBJ2-2, with a weak D call TRBD2 (6 bases). CDR1 is MNHNS, CDR2 SASEGT, per germline. V was trimmed by 1 base and J by 4 bases, leaving 10 bases between them. The CDR3 sequence is 15 residues long. The CDR3 reads CASSEEGSGTGELFF. CDR3 nucleotide sequence: TGTGCCAGCAGTGAAGAGGGTAGCGGCACCGGGGAGCTGTTTTTT.

V and J are TRBV6-5 and TRBJ1-4; D unresolved. This CDR3 contains 15 residues. V dropped 6 bases and J dropped 7 bases, with 18 bases sitting between them. CDR1 is MNHEY and CDR2 is SVGAGI in the germline V gene. The CDR3 spells CASRRLAGNGEKLFF. The CDR3 coding sequence is TGTGCCAGCAGGAGACTGGCGGGGAACGGTGAAAAACTGTTTTTT.

V usage is TRBV28 and J usage is TRBJ2-7; 11 nucleotides match TRBD2. Per germline, CDR1 MDHEN and CDR2 SYDVKM. After removal of 3 bases from V and 3 bases from J, the junction contained 4 bases not matched to a gene. The CDR3 runs to 15 residues. In nucleotides, the CDR3 is TGTGCCAGCAGTTTCGGGACTAGCGGACTCTACGAGCAGTACTTC. This encodes CASSFGTSGLYEQYF.

This chain joins TRBV7-9 and TRBJ1-1; D call uncertain. Deletions cut 4 bases from V and 1 base from J, with 10 bases between. Per the germline V gene, CDR1 is SEHNR and CDR2 is FQNEAQ (reference sequence). The CDR3 spans 14 residues. This CDR3 reads CASSSLRENTEAFF. The CDR3 DNA sequence: TGTGCCAGCAGCTCACTACGGGAGAACACTGAAGCTTTCTTT.

DNA of the CDR3: TGTGCCAGCAGCTTAGACCTCCACAGGGGGAAGGCTTTCTTT. Amino acids: CASSLDLHRGKAFF. The V call is TRBV7-9, the J call TRBJ1-1, with 8 bases fitting TRBD1. This CDR3 spans 14 amino acids. The V gene end was trimmed by 1 base and the J gene end by 11 bases; junction bases not matched to a gene: 9. The V gene's germline CDR1 is SEHNR and CDR2 FQNEAQ (reference sequence). The whole variable domain, filled in from reference TRBV7-9 and TRBJ1-1, reads DTGVSQNPRHKITKRGQNVTFRCDPISEHNRLYWYRQTLGQGPEFLTYFQNEAQLEKSRLLSDRFSAERPKGSFSTLEIQRTEQGDSAMYLCASSLDLHRGKAFFGQGTRLTVV.

The sample holds a few counts of this clone. The V gene is TRBV7-8, the J gene TRBJ2-3; D possibly matches TRBD1 or TRBD2 (6 bases each). V was shortened by 1 base and J by 1 base, with 12 bases between the two germline ends. There are 16 residues in the CDR3. Germline V gives CDR1 SGHVS, CDR2 FQNEAQ. DNA for the CDR3: TGTGCCAGCAGCTTAGGGGGGGCGCTGGGCACAGATACGCAGTATTTT. It yields the protein CASSLGGALGTDTQYF.

The gene calls are TRBV11-2 and TRBJ2-5; unclear D gene. The CDR3 runs 15 residues. V lost 3 bases, J lost 1 base, and 12 bases lay in between. Germline CDR1 reads SGHAT; CDR2 reads FQNNGV. The CDR3 is CASSFRRPSQETQYF. For the CDR3, the DNA is TGTGCCAGCAGCTTCCGCCGGCCGAGCCAAGAGACCCAGTACTTC. Filled out from reference TRBV11-2 and TRBJ2-5, the complete variable domain reads EAGVAQSPRYKIIEKRQSVAFWCNPISGHATLYWYQQILGQGPKLLIQFQNNGVVDDSQLPKDRFSAERLKGVDSTLKIQPAKLEDSAVYLCASSFRRPSQETQYFGPGTRLLVL.

This chain links TRBV6-5 with TRBJ2-7; 9 bases line up with TRBD2. This CDR3 spans 14 amino acids. Germline loops: CDR1 MNHEY, CDR2 SVGAGI. V lost 10 bases, J lost 6 bases, and 13 bases stayed unmatched. CDR3 nucleotides: TGTGCCACCAAGACTCCGGGACTAGCTGGCGAGCAGTACTTC. It encodes CATKTPGLAGEQYF.

The gene calls are TRBV18 and TRBJ2-7; tentative D call: TRBD2 (6 bases). The CDR3 covers 17 residues. Trimming removed 3 bases at V and 1 base at J, with 19 bases between. Germline lookup yields CDR1 KGHSH and CDR2 LQKENI. DNA for the CDR3: TGTGCCAGCTCACCCACTGCTTCCGGGACTCTTTCCTACGAGCAGTACTTC. Residues: CASSPTASGTLSYEQYF.

This clone was observed a few times. V is TRBV4-2 and J is TRBJ2-1, with 10 positions matching TRBD2. J lost 4 bases, V lost 1 base, and 4 bases had no gene match. CDR3 length: 16 residues. Germline V lookup: CDR1 LGHNA, CDR2 YNFKEQ. Here the CDR3 DNA reads TGTGCCAGCAGCCAAGCAACTAGCGGGGATTACAATGAGCAGTTCTTC. Its protein is CASSQATSGDYNEQFF.

This clone was detected many times. The rearrangement links TRBV25-1 to TRBJ2-5; D unresolved. Trimming took off 4 bases at V and 2 bases at J, with 11 bases between the two ends. This CDR3 is 14 amino acids long. Per germline, CDR1 MGHDK and CDR2 SYGVNS. The CDR3 protein is CASSARQAQETQYF. The CDR3 DNA sequence: TGTGCCAGCAGTGCTCGTCAAGCTCAAGAGACCCAGTACTTC.

This clone occurred once. The chain links TRBV28 to TRBJ2-7; no definite D call. V shed 3 bases and J shed 2 bases, with 8 bases lying between them. The CDR3 is 13 amino acids. Germline CDR1 is MDHEN and CDR2 is SYDVKM. CDR3 sequence: CASSFVVTYEQYF. CDR3 bases: TGTGCCAGCAGTTTCGTGGTAACCTACGAGCAGTACTTC. Together with reference TRBV28 and TRBJ2-7, the CDR3 gives the full variable domain: DVKVTQSSRYLVKRTGEKVFLECVQDMDHENMFWYRQDPGLGLRLIYFSYDVKMKEKGDIPEGYSVSREKKERFSLILESASTNQTSMYLCASSFVVTYEQYFGPGTRLTVT.